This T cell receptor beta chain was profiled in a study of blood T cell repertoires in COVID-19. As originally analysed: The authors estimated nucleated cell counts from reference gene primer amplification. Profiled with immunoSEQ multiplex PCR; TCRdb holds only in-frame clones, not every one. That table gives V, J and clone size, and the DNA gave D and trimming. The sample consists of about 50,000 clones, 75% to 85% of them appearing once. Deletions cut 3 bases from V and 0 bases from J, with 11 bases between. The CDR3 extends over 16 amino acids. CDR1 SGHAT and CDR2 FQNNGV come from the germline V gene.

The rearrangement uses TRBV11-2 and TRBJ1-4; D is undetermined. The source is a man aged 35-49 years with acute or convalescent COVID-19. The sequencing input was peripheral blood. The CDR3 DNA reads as TGTGCCAGCAGCTTCGGGTCGGGAACAACTAATGAAAAACTGTTTTTT. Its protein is CASSFGSGTTNEKLFF.